The 12 T cell receptor beta chains given below trace back to one sample, sequenced in a study of cytomegalovirus exposure and HLA in healthy donors. Clones were sequenced by immunoSEQ multiplex PCR, and TCRdb holds only the in-frame ones, with some missing. The table has fewer than 400,000 clones, 86% seen once. The specimen was PBMCs. Receptors originate from a young woman in good health and CMV-seronegative.

This clone turned up a few times. The rearrangement joins TRBV18 to TRBJ2-7, with D perhaps TRBD2 (5 bases). V was cut by 6 bases and J by 0 bases, with 9 bases left in between. Germline V gene lookup returns CDR1 KGHSH and CDR2 LQKENI. This CDR3 spans 13 amino acids. In DNA form, the CDR3 reads TGTGCCAGCTCTCGGGGTAGCTCCTACGAGCAGTACTTC. Amino acid sequence: CASSRGSSYEQYF.

V is TRBV4-1 and J is TRBJ2-5; 7 nucleotides line up with TRBD2. V lost 1 base, J lost 5 bases, and 10 bases stayed unmatched. The CDR3 totals 16 residues. Germline V gives CDR1 MGHRA, CDR2 YSYEKL. Here the CDR3 reads CASSQVRGRAPETQYF. The CDR3 nucleotides are TGCGCCAGCAGCCAAGTTCGTGGGAGGGCCCCCGAGACCCAGTACTTC.

V and J are TRBV2 and TRBJ2-2; 13 bases agree with TRBD2. V shed 7 bases, J shed 1 base, and the junction held 6 bases outside the gene matches. The CDR3 has 17 amino acids. Per the germline V gene, CDR1 is SNHLY and CDR2 is FYNNEI. Here the CDR3 DNA reads TGTGCCAGCATGACTAGCGGGAGGAGAATGAACACCGGGGAGCTGTTTTTT. It is translated as CASMTSGRRMNTGELFF.

The chain combines TRBV7-8 with TRBJ1-3, with D unclear. CDR1 SGHVS and CDR2 FQNEAQ come from the germline V gene. This CDR3 contains 15 residues. Deletions cut 0 bases from V and 0 bases from J, with 6 bases between. This CDR3 is CASSLAEGSGNTIYF. DNA for the CDR3: TGTGCCAGCAGCTTAGCGGAGGGCTCTGGAAACACCATATATTTT.

The V and J genes are TRBV19 and TRBJ2-1, with 9 nucleotides matching TRBD2. Germline CDR1 is LNHDA and CDR2 is SQIVND (reference sequence). This CDR3 has 14 residues. The trim removed 3 bases at V and 7 bases at J, leaving 4 bases unmatched. The CDR3: CASSIAGGVNEQFF. The CDR3 region has the DNA TGTGCCAGTAGTATTGCGGGAGGGGTTAATGAGCAGTTCTTC.

The CDR3 is CASSWDPGGPHSTDTQYF. The CDR3 nucleotides are TGTGCCAGCAGCTGGGATCCGGGAGGGCCGCATTCAACAGATACGCAGTATTTT. This chain joins TRBV5-4 and TRBJ2-3; 8 bases match TRBD2. The V segment lost 3 bases and the J segment 3 bases; nucleotides outside the gene matches: 15. This CDR3 is built from 18 residues. Germline-derived CDR1 and CDR2 are SGHNT and YYREEE (reference sequence).

The chain is built from TRBV29-1 and TRBJ2-7, with TRBD1 as a possible D gene (5 bases). The CDR3 is made up of 13 amino acids. Between the trimmed V and J ends, which lost 6 bases and 3 bases, there was a span of 15 bases. Germline V gives CDR1 SQVTM, CDR2 ANQGSEA. CDR3 region: CSVLSTGNYEQYF. The DNA for the CDR3 is TGCAGCGTGCTCTCCACAGGAAACTACGAGCAGTACTTC.

The chain employs TRBV5-5 and TRBJ1-1; D not certain. Per germline, CDR1 SGHKS and CDR2 YYEKEE (reference sequence). The CDR3 runs 14 residues. Trimming cost V 0 bases and J 2 bases, with 8 bases left between them. CDR3 region: CASSLVRGNTEAFF. The CDR3 nucleotides are TGTGCCAGCAGCTTGGTTCGGGGTAACACTGAAGCTTTCTTT. The whole variable domain, filled in from reference TRBV5-5 and TRBJ1-1, reads DAGVTQSPTHLIKTRGQQVTLRCSPISGHKSVSWYQQVLGQGPQFIFQYYEKEERGRGNFPDRFSARQFPNYSSELNVNALLLGDSALYLCASSLVRGNTEAFFGQGTRLTVV.

The V gene is TRBV29-1, the J gene TRBJ2-7, with 12 nucleotides matching TRBD2. After removal of 0 bases from V and 9 bases from J, the junction contained 9 bases not matched to a gene. CDR1 is SQVTM, CDR2 ANQGSEA, per germline. CDR3 size: 15 residues. This chain's CDR3 is CSVEDGLAGGGAQYF. The CDR3 nucleotides are TGCAGCGTTGAAGATGGGCTAGCGGGAGGGGGGGCGCAGTACTTC.

This chain links TRBV27 with TRBJ2-7; D is undetermined. The CDR3 has 13 amino acids. Germline CDR1 reads MNHEY; CDR2 reads SMNVEV (reference sequence). V was pared by 0 bases and J by 3 bases, with 6 bases between. The CDR3 sequence is CASSLSASYEQYF. In DNA form, the CDR3 reads TGTGCCAGCAGTTTATCCGCGAGCTACGAGCAGTACTTC.

The chain carries TRBV4-2 and TRBJ2-7; 11 positions agree with TRBD2. Trimming took 3 bases from V and 0 from J; bases not matched to a gene: 13. Germline CDR1 reads LGHNA; CDR2 reads YNFKEQ. The CDR3 totals 19 residues. The CDR3 spells CASSHPPGLAARSSYEQYF. The DNA of the CDR3 is TGTGCCAGCAGCCACCCCCCGGGACTAGCGGCTAGGAGCTCCTACGAGCAGTACTTC.

This chain links TRBV10-3 with TRBJ2-7, with 8 bases matching TRBD2. The ends lost 3 bases at V and 4 bases at J; junction bases unmatched: 5. Germline CDR1 is ENHRY and CDR2 is SYGVKD. This CDR3 region has 14 residues. CDR3: CAISDSGKAYEQYF. In DNA form, the CDR3 reads TGTGCCATCAGTGATAGCGGGAAAGCGTACGAGCAGTACTTC.